The sequence of this TCR beta chain was determined in a study of blood T cell repertoires in COVID-19. Whole-study context: Sample material is recorded as cDNA or gDNA derived from T cells, B-cell-depleted T cells, or PBMCs.

The data were produced by immunoSEQ multiplex PCR, yet TCRdb's version contains in-frame clones alone and is incomplete. The sample has fewer than 400,000 clones; 85% are singletons. The V gene's germline CDR1 is MNHEY and CDR2 SVGEGT. This CDR3 has 16 amino acids. Trimming pared 5 bases from V and 8 bases from J, leaving 22 bases between. Source material: PBMCs or T cells enriched from blood (not recorded which). This chain joins TRBV6-2 or TRBV6-3 and TRBJ2-1, with D tentatively TRBD2 (6 bases). The sequence derives from a woman aged 25 to 45 who had been exposed to COVID-19. The CDR3 here is CASSPPFAGTRHEQFF. CDR3 DNA: TGTGCCAGCAGTCCCCCGTTCGCGGGGACCCGACATGAGCAGTTCTTC.